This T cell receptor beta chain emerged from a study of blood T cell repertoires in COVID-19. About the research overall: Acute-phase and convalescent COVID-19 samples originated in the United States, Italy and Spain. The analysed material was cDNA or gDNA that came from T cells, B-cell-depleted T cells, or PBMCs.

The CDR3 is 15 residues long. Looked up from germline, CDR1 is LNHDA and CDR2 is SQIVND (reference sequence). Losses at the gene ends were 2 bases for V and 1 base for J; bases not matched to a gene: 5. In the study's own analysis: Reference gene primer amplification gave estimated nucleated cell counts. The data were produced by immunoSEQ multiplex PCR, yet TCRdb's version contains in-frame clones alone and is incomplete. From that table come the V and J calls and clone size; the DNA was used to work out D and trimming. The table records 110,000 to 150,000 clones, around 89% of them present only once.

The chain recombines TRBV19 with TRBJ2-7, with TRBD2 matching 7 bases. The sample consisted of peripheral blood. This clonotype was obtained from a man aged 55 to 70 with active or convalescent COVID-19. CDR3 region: CASSINLGGSYEQYF. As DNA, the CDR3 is TGTGCCAGTAGTATAAATCTCGGGGGGTCCTACGAGCAGTACTTC. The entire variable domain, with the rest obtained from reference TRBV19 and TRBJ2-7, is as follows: DGGITQSPKYLFRKEGQNVTLSCEQNLNHDAMYWYRQDPGQGLRLIYYSQIVNDFQKGDIAEGYSVSREKKESFPLTVTSAQKNPTAFYLCASSINLGGSYEQYFGPGTRLTVT.